This T cell receptor beta chain was sequenced in a study of cytomegalovirus exposure and HLA in healthy donors. Study details: Early released data comprised 75 million to 100 million unique TCRs from HLA-typed donors.

On this clone itself: Its antigen remains unidentified.

PCR used 60 Vbeta primers and 13 Jbeta primers. Sequenced by immunoSEQ multiplex PCR; TCRdb stores in-frame clones only, minus some. The sample consists of more than 65,000 clones, 67% of them appearing once. Notes on the study in general: The classifier, whose performance was assessed in both the original and validation cohorts, reportedly diagnosed cytomegalovirus status with high specificity and sensitivity.

The CDR3 covers 13 residues. Germline V lookup: CDR1 SNHLY, CDR2 FYNNEI. J gave up 5 bases and V 8 bases, and 7 bases lay outside the gene matches. The sample consisted of PBMCs. V gene TRBV2 combines with J gene TRBJ1-2, with 8 bases identical to TRBD1. This receptor was taken from a woman in her 50s in good health and CMV-seropositive. The CDR3 protein is CASRDRLGYGYTF. In DNA, the CDR3 is TGTGCCAGCCGGGACAGGCTGGGGTATGGCTACACCTTC.